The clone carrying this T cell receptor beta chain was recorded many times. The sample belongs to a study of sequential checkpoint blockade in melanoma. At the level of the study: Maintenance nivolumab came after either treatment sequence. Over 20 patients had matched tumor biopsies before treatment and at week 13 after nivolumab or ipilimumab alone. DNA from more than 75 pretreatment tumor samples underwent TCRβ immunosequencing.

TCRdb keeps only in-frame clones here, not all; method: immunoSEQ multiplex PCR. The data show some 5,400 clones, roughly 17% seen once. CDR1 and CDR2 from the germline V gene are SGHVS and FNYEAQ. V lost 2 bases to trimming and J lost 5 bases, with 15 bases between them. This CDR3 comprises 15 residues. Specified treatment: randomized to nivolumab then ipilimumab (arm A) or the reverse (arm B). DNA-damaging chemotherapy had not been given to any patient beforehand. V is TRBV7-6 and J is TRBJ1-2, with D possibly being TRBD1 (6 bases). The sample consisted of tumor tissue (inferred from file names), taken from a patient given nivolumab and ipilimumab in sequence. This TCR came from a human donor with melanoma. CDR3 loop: CASSLWSGARYGYTF. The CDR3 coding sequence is TGTGCCAGCAGCTTATGGTCAGGGGCTAGGTATGGCTACACCTTC.